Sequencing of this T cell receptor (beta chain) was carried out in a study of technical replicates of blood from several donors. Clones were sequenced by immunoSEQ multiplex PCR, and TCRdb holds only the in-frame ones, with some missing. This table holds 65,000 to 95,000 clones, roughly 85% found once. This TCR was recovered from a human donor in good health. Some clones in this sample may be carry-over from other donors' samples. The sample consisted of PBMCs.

CDR3 region: CASKPGEEGNNEQFF. The CDR3 DNA sequence: TGTGCCTCTAAGCCCGGCGAGGAAGGAAATAATGAGCAGTTCTTC. V usage is TRBV7-6 and J usage is TRBJ2-1; D call uncertain. Per germline, CDR1 SGHVS and CDR2 FNYEAQ. The ends were cut back, 11 bases at V and 7 bases at J, with 24 bases in the middle. This CDR3 is built from 15 residues.